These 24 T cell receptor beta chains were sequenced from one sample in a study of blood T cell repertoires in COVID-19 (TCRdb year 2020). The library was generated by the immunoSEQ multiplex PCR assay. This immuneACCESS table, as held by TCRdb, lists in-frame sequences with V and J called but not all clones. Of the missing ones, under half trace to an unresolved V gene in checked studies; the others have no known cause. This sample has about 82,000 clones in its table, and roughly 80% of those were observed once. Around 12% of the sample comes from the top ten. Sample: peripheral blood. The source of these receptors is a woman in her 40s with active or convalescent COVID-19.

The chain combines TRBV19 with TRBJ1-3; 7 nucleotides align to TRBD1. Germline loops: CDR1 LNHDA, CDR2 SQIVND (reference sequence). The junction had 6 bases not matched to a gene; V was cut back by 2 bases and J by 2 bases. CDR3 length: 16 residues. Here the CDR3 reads CASSIIPTGPGNTIYF. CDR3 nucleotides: TGTGCCAGTAGTATAATACCGACAGGGCCTGGAAACACCATATATTTT.

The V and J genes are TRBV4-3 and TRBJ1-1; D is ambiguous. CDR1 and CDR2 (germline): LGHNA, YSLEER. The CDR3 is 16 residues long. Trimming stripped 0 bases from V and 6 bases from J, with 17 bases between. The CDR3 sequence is CASSQERGDQRPEAFF. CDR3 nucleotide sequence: TGCGCCAGCAGCCAAGAGCGGGGAGACCAACGGCCTGAAGCTTTCTTT.

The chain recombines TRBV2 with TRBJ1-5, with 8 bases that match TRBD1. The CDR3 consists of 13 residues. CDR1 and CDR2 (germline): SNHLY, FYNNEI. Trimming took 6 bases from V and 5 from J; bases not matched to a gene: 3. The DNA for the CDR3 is TGTGCCAGCAGCGGGACAGGTCATCAGCCCCAGCATTTT. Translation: CASSGTGHQPQHF.

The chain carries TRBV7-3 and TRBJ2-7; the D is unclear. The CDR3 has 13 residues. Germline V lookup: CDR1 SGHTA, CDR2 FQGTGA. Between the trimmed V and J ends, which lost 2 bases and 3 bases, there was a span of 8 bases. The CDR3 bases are TGTGCCAGCAGCTTATCGCCAGGCTACGAGCAGTACTTC. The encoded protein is CASSLSPGYEQYF.

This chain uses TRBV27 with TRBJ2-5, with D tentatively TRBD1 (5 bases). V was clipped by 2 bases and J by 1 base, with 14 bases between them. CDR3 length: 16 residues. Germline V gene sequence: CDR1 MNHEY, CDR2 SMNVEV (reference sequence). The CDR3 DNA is TGTGCCAGCAGTTTACACCCAGACAGTATCCAAGAGACCCAGTACTTC. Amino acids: CASSLHPDSIQETQYF.

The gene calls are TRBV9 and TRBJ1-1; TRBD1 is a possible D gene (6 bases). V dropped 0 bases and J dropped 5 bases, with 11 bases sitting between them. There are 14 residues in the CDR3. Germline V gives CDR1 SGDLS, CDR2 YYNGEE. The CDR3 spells CASSVVTGHTEAFF. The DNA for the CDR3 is TGTGCCAGCAGCGTAGTTACAGGGCATACTGAAGCTTTCTTT. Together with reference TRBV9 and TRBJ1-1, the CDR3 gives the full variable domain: DSGVTQTPKHLITATGQRVTLRCSPRSGDLSVYWYQQSLDQGLQFLIQYYNGEERAKGNILERFSAQQFPDLHSELNLSSLELGDSALYFCASSVVTGHTEAFFGQGTRLTVV.

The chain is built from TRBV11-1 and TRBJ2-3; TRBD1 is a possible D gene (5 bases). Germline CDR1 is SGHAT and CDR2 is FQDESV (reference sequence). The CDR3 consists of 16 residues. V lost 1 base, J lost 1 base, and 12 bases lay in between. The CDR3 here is CASSLEWGRGTDTQYF. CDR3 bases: TGTGCCAGCAGCTTAGAATGGGGCCGGGGCACAGATACGCAGTATTTT.

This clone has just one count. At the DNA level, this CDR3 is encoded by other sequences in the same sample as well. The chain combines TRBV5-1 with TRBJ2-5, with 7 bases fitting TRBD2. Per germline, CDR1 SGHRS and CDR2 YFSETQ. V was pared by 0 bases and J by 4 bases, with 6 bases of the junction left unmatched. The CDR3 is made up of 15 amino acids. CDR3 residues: CASSLEGGRGETQYF. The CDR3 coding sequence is TGCGCCAGCAGCTTGGAGGGCGGGAGAGGAGAGACCCAGTACTTC.

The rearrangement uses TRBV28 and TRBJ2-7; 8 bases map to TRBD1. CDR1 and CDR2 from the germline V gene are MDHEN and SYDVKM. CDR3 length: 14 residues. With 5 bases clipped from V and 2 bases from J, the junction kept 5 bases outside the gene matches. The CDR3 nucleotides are TGTGCCAGCAGTCGACAGGGGCTAACCTACGAGCAGTACTTC. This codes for CASSRQGLTYEQYF.

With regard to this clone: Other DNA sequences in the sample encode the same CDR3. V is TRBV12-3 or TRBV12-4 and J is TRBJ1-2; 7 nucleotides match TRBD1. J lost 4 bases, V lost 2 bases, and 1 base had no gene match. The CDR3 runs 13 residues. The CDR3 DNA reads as TGTGCCAGCAGTTTACAGGGGGGCTATGGCTACACCTTC. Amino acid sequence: CASSLQGGYGYTF.

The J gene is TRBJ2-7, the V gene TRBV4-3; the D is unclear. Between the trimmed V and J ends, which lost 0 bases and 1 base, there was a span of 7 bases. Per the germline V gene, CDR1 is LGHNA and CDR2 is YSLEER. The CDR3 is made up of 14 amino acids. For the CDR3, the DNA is TGCGCCAGCAGCCAAGAGGTCAGGTCCTACGAGCAGTACTTC. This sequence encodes CASSQEVRSYEQYF.

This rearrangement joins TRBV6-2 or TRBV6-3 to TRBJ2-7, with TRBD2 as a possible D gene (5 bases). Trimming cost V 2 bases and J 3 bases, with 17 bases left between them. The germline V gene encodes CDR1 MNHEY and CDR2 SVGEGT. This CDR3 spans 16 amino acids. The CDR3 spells CASSYDIRGGFYEQYF. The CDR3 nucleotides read TGTGCCAGCAGTTACGACATCCGCGGAGGATTCTACGAGCAGTACTTC.

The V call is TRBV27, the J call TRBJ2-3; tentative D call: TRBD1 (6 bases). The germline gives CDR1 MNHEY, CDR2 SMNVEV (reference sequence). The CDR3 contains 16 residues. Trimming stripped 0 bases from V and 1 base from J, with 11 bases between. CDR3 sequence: CASSLSVGGGTDTQYF. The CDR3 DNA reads TGTGCCAGCAGTTTATCTGTAGGGGGAGGCACAGATACGCAGTATTTT.

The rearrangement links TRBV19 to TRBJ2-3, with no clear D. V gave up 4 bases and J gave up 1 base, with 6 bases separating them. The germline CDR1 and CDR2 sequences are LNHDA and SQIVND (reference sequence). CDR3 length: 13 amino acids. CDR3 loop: CASSRHRTDTQYF. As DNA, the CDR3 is TGTGCCAGTAGTAGGCACCGCACAGATACGCAGTATTTT.

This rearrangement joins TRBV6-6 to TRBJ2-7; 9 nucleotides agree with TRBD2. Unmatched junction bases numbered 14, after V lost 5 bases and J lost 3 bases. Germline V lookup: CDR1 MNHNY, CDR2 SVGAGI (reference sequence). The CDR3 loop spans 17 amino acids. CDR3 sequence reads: CASSPMRGASGNYEQYF. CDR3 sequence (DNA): TGTGCCAGCAGTCCAATGCGAGGGGCTAGCGGGAACTACGAGCAGTACTTC.

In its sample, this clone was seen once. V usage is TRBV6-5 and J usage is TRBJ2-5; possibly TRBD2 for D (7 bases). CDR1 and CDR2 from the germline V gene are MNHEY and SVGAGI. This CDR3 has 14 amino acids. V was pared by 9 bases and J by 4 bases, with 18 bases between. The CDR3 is CASRGGAGRETQYF. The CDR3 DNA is TGTGCCAGTAGAGGGGGGGCAGGGAGAGAGACCCAGTACTTC.

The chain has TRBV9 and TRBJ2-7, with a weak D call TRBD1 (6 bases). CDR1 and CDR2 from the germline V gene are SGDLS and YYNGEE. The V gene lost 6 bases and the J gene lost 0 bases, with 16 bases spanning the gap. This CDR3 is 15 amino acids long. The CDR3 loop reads CASNLRGKFSYEQYF. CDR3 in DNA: TGTGCCAGCAACCTCAGGGGAAAATTCTCCTACGAGCAGTACTTC. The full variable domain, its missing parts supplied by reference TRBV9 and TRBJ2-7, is DSGVTQTPKHLITATGQRVTLRCSPRSGDLSVYWYQQSLDQGLQFLIQYYNGEERAKGNILERFSAQQFPDLHSELNLSSLELGDSALYFCASNLRGKFSYEQYFGPGTRLTVT.

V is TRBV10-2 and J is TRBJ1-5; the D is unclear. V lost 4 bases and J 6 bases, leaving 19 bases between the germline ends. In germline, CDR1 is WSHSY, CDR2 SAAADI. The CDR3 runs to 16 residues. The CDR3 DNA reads TGCGCCAGCAGTGCTCCGACGGGGTATGGTGGTCAGCCCCAGCATTTT. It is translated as CASSAPTGYGGQPQHF.

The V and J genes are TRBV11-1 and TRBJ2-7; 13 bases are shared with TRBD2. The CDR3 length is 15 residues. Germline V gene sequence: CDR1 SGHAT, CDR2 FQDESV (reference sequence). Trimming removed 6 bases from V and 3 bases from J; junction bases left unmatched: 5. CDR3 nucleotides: TGTGCCAGCAGGACCGGGACTAGCGGGGTCTACGAGCAGTACTTC. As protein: CASRTGTSGVYEQYF. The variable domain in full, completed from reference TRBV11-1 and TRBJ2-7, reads EAEVAQSPRYKITEKSQAVAFWCDPISGHATLYWYRQILGQGPELLVQFQDESVVDDSQLPKDRFSAERLKGVDSTLKIQPAELGDSAMYLCASRTGTSGVYEQYFGPGTRLTVT.

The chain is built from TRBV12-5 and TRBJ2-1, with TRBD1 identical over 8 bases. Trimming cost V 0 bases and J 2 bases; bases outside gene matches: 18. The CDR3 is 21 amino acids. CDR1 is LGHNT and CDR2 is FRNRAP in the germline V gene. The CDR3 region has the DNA TGTGCTAGTGGTTTGGTATCGGGCGCCCATCCTGGACAGGGACCCTACAATGAGCAGTTCTTC. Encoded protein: CASGLVSGAHPGQGPYNEQFF.

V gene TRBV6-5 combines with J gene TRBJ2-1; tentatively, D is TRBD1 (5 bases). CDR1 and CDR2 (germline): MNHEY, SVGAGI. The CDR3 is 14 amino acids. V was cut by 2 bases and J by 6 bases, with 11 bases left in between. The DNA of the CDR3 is TGTGCCAGCAGTTACAATTTTGGGGCCAATGAGCAGTTCTTC. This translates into CASSYNFGANEQFF.

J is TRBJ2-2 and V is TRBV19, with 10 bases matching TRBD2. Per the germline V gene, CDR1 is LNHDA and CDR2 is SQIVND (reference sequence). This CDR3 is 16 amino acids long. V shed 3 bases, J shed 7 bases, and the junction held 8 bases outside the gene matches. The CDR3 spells CASSIPSGRPVGELFF. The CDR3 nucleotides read TGTGCCAGTAGTATTCCTAGCGGGAGACCGGTCGGGGAGCTGTTTTTT.

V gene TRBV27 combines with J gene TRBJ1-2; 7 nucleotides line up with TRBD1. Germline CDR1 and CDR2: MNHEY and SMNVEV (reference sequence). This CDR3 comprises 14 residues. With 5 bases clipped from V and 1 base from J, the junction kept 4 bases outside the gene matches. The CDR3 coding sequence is TGTGCCAGCAGTCCAGGGACAGTTAACTATGGCTACACCTTC. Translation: CASSPGTVNYGYTF.

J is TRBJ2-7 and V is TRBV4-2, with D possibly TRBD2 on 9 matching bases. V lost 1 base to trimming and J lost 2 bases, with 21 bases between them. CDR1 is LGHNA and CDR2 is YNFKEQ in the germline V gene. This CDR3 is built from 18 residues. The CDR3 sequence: CASSQVTASGDRPYEQYF. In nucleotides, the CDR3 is TGTGCCAGCAGCCAAGTCACGGCTAGCGGGGACAGGCCCTACGAGCAGTACTTC.